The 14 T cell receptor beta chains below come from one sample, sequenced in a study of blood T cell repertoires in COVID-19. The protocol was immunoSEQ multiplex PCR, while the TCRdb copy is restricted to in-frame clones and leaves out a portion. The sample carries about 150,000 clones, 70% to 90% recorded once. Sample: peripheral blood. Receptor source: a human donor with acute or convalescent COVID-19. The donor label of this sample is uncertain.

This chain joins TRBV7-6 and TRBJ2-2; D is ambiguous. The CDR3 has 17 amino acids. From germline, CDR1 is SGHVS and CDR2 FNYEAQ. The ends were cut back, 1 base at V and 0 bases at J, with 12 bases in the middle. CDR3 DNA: TGTGCCAGCAGCTTAGGCATTGGGCAGCCGAACACCGGGGAGCTGTTTTTT. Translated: CASSLGIGQPNTGELFF. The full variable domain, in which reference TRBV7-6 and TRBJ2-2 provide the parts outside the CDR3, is GAGVSQSPRYKVTKRGQDVALRCDPISGHVSLYWYRQALGQGPEFLTYFNYEAQQDKSGLPNDRFSAERPEGSISTLTIQRTEQRDSAMYRCASSLGIGQPNTGELFFGEGSRLTVL.

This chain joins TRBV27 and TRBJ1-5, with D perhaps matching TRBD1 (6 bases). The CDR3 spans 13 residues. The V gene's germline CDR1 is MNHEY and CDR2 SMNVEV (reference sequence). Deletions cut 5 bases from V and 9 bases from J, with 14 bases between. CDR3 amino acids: CASSRDPGAPQHF. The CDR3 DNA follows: TGTGCCAGCAGTAGGGACCCAGGGGCGCCCCAGCATTTT.

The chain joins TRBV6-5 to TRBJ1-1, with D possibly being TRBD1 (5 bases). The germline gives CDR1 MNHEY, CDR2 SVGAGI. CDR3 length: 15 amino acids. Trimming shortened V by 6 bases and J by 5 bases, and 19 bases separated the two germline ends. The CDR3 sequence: CASSYRGGTLTEAFF. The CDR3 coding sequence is TGTGCCAGCAGCTACCGGGGGGGGACCCTGACTGAAGCTTTCTTT.

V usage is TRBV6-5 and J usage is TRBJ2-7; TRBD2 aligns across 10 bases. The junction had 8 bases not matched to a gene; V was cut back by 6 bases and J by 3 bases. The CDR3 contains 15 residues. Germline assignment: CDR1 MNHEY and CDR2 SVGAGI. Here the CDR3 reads CASSLMSSGGYEQYF. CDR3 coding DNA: TGTGCCAGCAGCTTAATGTCTAGCGGGGGCTACGAGCAGTACTTC.

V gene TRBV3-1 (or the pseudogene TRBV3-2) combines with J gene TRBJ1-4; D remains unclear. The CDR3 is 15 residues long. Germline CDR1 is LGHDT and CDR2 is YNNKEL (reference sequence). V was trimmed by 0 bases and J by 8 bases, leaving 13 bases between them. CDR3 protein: CASSQDLGEREKLFF. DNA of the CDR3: TGTGCCAGCAGCCAAGATCTCGGGGAGAGAGAAAAACTGTTTTTT.

This chain's CDR3 is CSARTSGSDTQYF. The DNA for the CDR3 is TGCAGCGCGAGGACTAGCGGGAGTGATACGCAGTATTTT. The V call is TRBV29-1, the J call TRBJ2-3; 13 bases agree with TRBD2. CDR3 size: 13 residues. V lost 7 bases to trimming and J lost 6 bases; unmatched junction nucleotides: 4. Germline assignment: CDR1 SQVTM and CDR2 ANQGSEA.

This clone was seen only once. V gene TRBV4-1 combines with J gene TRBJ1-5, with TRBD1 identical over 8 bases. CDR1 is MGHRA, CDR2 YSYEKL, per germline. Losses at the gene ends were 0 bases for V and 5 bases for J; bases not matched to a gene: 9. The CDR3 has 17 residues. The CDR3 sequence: CASSQDPDRETDQPQHF. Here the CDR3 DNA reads TGCGCCAGCAGCCAAGATCCGGACAGGGAAACGGATCAGCCCCAGCATTTT.

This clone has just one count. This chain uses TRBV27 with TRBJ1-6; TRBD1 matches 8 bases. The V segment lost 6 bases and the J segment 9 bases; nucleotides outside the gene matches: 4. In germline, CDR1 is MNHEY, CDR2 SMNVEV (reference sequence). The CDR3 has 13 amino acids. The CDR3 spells CASRNRGGSPLHF. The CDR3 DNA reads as TGTGCCAGCAGAAACAGGGGGGGTTCACCCCTCCACTTT.

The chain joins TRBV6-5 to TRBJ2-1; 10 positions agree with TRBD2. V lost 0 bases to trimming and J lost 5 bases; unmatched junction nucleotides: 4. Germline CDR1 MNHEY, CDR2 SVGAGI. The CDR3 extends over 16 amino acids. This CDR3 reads CASSYSLAGEHNEQFF. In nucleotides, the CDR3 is TGTGCCAGCAGTTACTCGCTAGCGGGGGAGCACAATGAGCAGTTCTTC.

The CDR3 protein is CASVKWRGPTYEQYV. In DNA form, the CDR3 reads TGCGCCAGCGTGAAGTGGCGGGGGCCGACCTACGAGCAGTACGTC. The chain recombines TRBV10-1 with TRBJ2-7; D may be TRBD2 (7 bases). The CDR3 covers 15 residues. Between the trimmed V and J ends, which lost 8 bases and 2 bases, there was a span of 19 bases. Germline loops: CDR1 WNHNN, CDR2 SYGVQD (reference sequence).

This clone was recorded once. The CDR3 loop reads CASSQGTGNTGELFF. Here the CDR3 DNA reads TGTGCCAGCAGCCAAGGGACAGGGAACACCGGGGAGCTGTTTTTT. V and J are TRBV3-1 (or the pseudogene TRBV3-2) and TRBJ2-2; 7 bases map to TRBD1. V shed 1 base, J shed 1 base, and the junction held 0 bases outside the gene matches. This CDR3 has 15 residues. Germline loops: CDR1 LGHDT, CDR2 YNNKEL (reference sequence).

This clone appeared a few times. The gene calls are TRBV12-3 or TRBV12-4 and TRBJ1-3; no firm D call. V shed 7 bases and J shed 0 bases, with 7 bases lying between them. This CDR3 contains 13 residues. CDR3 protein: CASTDNSGNTIYF. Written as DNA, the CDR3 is TGTGCCAGCACCGACAACTCTGGAAACACCATATATTTT.

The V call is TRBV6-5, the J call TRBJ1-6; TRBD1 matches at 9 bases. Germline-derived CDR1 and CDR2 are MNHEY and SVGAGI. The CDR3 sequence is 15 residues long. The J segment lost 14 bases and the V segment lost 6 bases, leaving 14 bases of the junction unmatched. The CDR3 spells CASRSGTGYTATLHF. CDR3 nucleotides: TGTGCCAGCAGATCCGGGACAGGGTATACTGCCACCCTCCACTTT.

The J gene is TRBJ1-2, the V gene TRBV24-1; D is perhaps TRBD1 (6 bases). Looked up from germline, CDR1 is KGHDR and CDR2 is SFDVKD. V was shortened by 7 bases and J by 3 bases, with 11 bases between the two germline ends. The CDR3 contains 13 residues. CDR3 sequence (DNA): TGTGCCACCAGCGTCACAGGGTACTATGGCTACACCTTC. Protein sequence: CATSVTGYYGYTF.